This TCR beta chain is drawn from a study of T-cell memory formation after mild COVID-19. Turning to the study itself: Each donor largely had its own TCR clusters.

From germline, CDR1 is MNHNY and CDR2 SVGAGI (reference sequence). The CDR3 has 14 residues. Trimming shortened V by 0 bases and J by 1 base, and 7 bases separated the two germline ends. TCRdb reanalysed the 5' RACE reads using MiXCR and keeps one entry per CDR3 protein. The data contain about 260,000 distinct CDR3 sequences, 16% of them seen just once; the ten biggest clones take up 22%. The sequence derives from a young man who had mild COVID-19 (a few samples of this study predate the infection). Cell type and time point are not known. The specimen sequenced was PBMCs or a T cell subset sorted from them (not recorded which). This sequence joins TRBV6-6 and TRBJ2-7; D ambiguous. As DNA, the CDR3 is TGTGCCAGCAGTTACTCCGGACGGTCCTACGAGCAGTACTTC. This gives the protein CASSYSGRSYEQYF.